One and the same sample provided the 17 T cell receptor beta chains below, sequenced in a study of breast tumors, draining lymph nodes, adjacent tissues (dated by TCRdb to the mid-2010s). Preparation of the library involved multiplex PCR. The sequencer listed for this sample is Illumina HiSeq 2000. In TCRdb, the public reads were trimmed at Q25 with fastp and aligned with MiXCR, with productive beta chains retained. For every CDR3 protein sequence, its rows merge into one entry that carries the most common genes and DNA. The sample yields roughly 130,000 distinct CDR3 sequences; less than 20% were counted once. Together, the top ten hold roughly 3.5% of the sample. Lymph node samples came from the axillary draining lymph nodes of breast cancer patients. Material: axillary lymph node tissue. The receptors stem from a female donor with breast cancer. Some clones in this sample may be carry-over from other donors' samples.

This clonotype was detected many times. The CDR3 is CSAHPRGASSTDTQYF. CDR3 nucleotides: TGCAGTGCTCACCCCCGGGGGGCGAGTAGCACAGATACGCAGTATTTT. The chain couples TRBV20-1 to TRBJ2-3; D is possibly TRBD2 (7 bases). Trimming removed 5 bases at V and 0 bases at J, with 18 bases between. This CDR3 has 16 residues. Per the germline V gene, CDR1 is DFQATT and CDR2 is SNEGSKA (reference sequence).

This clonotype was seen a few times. The CDR3 reads CASSLFTDTQYF. The CDR3 DNA reads TGTGCCAGCAGCCTCTTCACAGATACGCAGTATTTT. The genes are TRBV11-2 and TRBJ2-3; D gene unclear. CDR1 is SGHAT, CDR2 FQNNGV, per germline. Trimming removed 5 bases from V and 2 bases from J, with 5 bases in between. This CDR3 has 12 amino acids.

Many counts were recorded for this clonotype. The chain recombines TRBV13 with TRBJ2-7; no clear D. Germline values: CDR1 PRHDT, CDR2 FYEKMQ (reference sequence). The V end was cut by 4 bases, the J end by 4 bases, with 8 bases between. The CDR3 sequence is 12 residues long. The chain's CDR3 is CASSSLGYEQYF. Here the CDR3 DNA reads TGTGCCAGCAGCTCCTTAGGGTACGAGCAGTACTTC.

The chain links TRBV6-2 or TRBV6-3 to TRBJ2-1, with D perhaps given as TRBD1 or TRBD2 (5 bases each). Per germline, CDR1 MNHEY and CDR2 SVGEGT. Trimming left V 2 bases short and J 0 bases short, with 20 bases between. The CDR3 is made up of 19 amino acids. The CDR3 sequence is CASSYKGPRERGSYNEQFF. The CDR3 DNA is TGTGCCAGCAGTTACAAGGGACCGAGGGAAAGAGGCTCCTACAATGAGCAGTTCTTC.

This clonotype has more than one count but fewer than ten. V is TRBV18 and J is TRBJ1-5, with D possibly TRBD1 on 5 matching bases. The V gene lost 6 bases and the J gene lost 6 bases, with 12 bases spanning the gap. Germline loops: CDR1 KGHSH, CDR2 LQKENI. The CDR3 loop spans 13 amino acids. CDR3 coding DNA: TGTGCCAGCTCCCCCGAGGGGAGTCAGCCCCAGCATTTT. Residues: CASSPEGSQPQHF.

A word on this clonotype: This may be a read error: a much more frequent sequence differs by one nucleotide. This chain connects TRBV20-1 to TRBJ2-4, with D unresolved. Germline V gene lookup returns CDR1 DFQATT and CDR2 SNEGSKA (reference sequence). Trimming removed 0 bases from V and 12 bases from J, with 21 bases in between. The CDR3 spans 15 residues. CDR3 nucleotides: TGCAGTGCTAGAGATCCAATCGTAGGGCTAGGCACTCAGTACTTC. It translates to CSARDPIVGLGTQYF.

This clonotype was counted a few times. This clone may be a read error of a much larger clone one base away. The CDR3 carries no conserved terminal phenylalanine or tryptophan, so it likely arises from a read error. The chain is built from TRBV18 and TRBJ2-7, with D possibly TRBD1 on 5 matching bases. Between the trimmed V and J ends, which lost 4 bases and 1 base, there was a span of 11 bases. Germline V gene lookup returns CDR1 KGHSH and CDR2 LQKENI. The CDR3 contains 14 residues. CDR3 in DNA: TGTGCCAGCTCACTGGACACCTCGTCCTACGAGCAGTACTCC. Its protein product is CASSLDTSSYEQYS.

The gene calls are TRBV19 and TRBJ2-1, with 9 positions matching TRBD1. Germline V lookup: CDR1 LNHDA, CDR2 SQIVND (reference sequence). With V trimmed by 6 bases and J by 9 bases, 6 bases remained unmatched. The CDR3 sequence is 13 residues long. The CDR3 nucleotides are TGTGCCAGTAGACAGGGGGCGGATGGTGAGCAGTTCTTC. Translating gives CASRQGADGEQFF. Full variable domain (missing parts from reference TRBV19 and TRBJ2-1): DGGITQSPKYLFRKEGQNVTLSCEQNLNHDAMYWYRQDPGQGLRLIYYSQIVNDFQKGDIAEGYSVSREKKESFPLTVTSAQKNPTAFYLCASRQGADGEQFFGPGTRLTVL.

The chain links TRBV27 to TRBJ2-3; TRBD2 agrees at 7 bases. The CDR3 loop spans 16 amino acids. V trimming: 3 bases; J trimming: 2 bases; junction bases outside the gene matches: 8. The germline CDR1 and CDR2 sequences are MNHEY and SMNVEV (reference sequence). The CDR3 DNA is TGTGCCAGCAGTTTGGGCGGGCTAGCGGACACAGATACGCAGTATTTT. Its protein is CASSLGGLADTDTQYF.

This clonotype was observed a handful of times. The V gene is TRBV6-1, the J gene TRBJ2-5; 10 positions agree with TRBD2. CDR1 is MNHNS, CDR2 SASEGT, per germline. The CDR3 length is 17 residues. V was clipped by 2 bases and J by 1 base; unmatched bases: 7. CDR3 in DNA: TGTGCCAGCAGTGAAAGAAGGGGGACTAGCGCCCAAGAGACCCAGTACTTC. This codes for CASSERRGTSAQETQYF.

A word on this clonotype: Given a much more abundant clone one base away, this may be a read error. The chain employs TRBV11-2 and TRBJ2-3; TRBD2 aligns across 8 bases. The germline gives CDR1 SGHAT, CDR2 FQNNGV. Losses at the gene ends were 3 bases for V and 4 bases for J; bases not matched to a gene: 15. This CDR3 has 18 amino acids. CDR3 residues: CASSLLVSGLVGSDTQYF. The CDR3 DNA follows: TGTGCCAGCAGCTTGCTCGTTTCGGGACTAGTGGGATCAGATACGCAGTATTTT.

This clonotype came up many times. CDR3 coding DNA: TGCAGTGCTAGAAATACAGGGTCATTCTCCTACAATGAGCAGTTCTTC. It is translated as CSARNTGSFSYNEQFF. This chain links TRBV20-1 with TRBJ2-1; D possibly corresponds to TRBD1 (6 bases). Germline lookup yields CDR1 DFQATT and CDR2 SNEGSKA (reference sequence). V dropped 2 bases and J dropped 0 bases, with 14 bases sitting between them. This CDR3 has 16 residues.

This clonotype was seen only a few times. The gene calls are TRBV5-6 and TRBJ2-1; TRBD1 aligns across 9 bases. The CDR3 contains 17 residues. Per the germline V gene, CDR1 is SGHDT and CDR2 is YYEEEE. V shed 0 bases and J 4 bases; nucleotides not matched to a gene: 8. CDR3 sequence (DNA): TGTGCCAGCAGCTTGGTAGGGGGGACAGGGACATACAATGAGCAGTTCTTC. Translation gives CASSLVGGTGTYNEQFF.

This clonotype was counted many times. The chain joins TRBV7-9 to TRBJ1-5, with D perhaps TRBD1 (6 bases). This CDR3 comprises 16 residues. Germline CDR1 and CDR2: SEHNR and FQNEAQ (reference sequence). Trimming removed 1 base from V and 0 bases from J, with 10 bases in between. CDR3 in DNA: TGTGCCAGCAGCTTAGGGACAGCAGATAGCAATCAGCCCCAGCATTTT. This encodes CASSLGTADSNQPQHF.

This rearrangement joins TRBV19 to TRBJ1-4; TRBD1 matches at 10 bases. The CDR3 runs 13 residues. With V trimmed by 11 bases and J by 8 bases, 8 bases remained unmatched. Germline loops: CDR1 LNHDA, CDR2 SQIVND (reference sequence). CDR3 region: CACSGTGEEKLFF. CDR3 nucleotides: TGTGCCTGCTCCGGGACAGGGGAGGAAAAACTGTTTTTT.

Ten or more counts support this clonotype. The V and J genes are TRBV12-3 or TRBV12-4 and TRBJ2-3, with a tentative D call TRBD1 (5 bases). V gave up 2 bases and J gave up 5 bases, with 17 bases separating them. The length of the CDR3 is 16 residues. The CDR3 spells CASSLWAAAGKDTQYF. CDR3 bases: TGTGCCAGCAGTTTATGGGCTGCGGCAGGGAAAGATACGCAGTATTTT.

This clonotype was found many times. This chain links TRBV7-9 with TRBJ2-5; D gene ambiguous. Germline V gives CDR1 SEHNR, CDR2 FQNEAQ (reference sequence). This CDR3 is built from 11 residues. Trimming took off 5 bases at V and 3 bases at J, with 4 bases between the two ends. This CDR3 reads CASSIEETQYF. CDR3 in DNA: TGTGCCAGCAGCATCGAAGAGACCCAGTACTTC.